This is a list of T cell receptor beta chains from one sample in a study of cytomegalovirus exposure and HLA in healthy donors. Libraries were prepared by immunoSEQ multiplex PCR; TCRdb keeps only in-frame clonotypes and omits some of them. The sample shows more than 110,000 clones, around 86% of them seen only once. Sequencing was performed on PBMCs. These receptors all stem from a female donor in good health and CMV-seronegative. Each CDR3 is given with its conserved first and last residue.

v_gene	len	j_gene	CDR3aa
TRBV4-2	15	TRBJ2-7	CASSPRTSGNYEQYF
TRBV13	13	TRBJ2-1	CASSQSRDNEQFF
TRBV16	15	TRBJ1-1	CASSPGQGRHTEAFF
TRBV7-2	12	TRBJ1-2	CASSPGGYGYTF
TRBV9	16	TRBJ2-1	CASSPGTSGSLYEQFF
TRBV28	15	TRBJ1-3	CASSLGQSSGNTIYF
TRBV4-1	17	TRBJ2-3	CASSQRSLAGGGDTQYF
TRBV5-1	16	TRBJ2-1	CASSLAGLAGSNEQFF
TRBV28	11	TRBJ2-7	CASRQGYEQYF
TRBV6-5	14	TRBJ1-1	CASSYYRGNTEAFF
TRBV12-5	13	TRBJ1-1	CASGLFLTGEAFF
TRBV30	13	TRBJ1-1	CAWSVRGNTEAFF
TRBV29-1	13	TRBJ1-2	CSVGQVANYGYTF
TRBV23-1	19	TRBJ2-7	CASSQAPGLAGEFSYEQYF